The T cell receptor beta chain under discussion was sequenced for a study of T cell responses to AZD1222 COVID-19 vaccine. The CDR3 sequence is 16 residues long. From germline, CDR1 is KGHSY and CDR2 FQNENV. J gave up 4 bases and V 4 bases, and 5 bases lay outside the gene matches. The study, taken as a whole, reports: Females made up more of the donors, who were largely white British, and clonal diversity may have come out too low. Repertoires in all cases were sampled only once the peak T cell response had passed. Researchers report vaccine-associated CD4 TCRs spanning spike, with dominance at 160-218 and 743-854.

Notes on this clone: The antigen is not known.

Repertoires were generated with immunoSEQ multiplex PCR, while TCRdb's copy carries only in-frame clones and drops some. The sample lists some 150,000 clones, around 88% seen once, with less than 2.5% in the top ten. The chain combines TRBV16 with TRBJ2-1; 12 bases match TRBD2. The TCR was taken from an adult in good health. Sequences were derived from peripheral blood, sampled on day 0 of AZD1222 vaccination. The CDR3 DNA reads as TGTGCCAGCAGCCCCTCGACTAGCGGGAGATACAATGAGCAGTTCTTC. It yields the protein CASSPSTSGRYNEQFF.